This T cell receptor beta chain comes out of a study of cytomegalovirus exposure and HLA in healthy donors (dated by TCRdb to between 2016 and 2019). In terms of the full investigation: According to an earlier analysis of around 600 of the donors, about 170 million T cells yielded 100 million or so unique TCR beta sequences and about 300 Gb of sequence data. An early release covering just under 650 HLA-typed donors comprised roughly 300 gigabases of sequencing data and around 80 million unique TCR sequences. Of the 398 genotyped donors, roughly 80% fell in the genetic ancestry cluster associated with self-reported Caucasian donors. The study aimed to test whether cataloging public T cell receptors could reveal signatures of past pathogen exposure. The T cell repertoires of around 670 subjects were profiled by immunosequencing and related to cytomegalovirus serostatus. A separate validation cohort of over a hundred different subjects was used in addition to the roughly 620-subject first cohort. The study combined high-throughput TCR immunosequencing, statistical association of individual TCRs with disease status, and machine learning to predict cytomegalovirus infection status. In a later analysis, previously published TCR beta repertoires from 600 to 850 donors were re-analyzed and high-resolution HLA genotyping was added so that TCR occurrence patterns could be studied. Rather than using new phenotypic data, the later analysis identified candidate immune exposures from TCR beta sequences and from how often those sequences occurred across donors. An earlier analysis of some 500 of the donors used high-throughput TCR beta sequencing to judge whether each TCR beta V gene segment behaved as functional or pseudogenic. Donor age, sex, ethnicity and CMV serostatus were collected together with the repertoire data. A later genetic analysis took genome-wide SNP genotypes for about 55% of the roughly 700 donors and used that subset as a discovery cohort. Every discovery cohort repertoire had been produced on one sequencing platform. HLA typing covered class I and class II loci at four-digit resolution. Typing coverage varied by locus: roughly 620-640 donors for A, B, C, DRB1 and DQB1; under 550 for DQA1; approximately 610 for DPA1; approximately 470 for DPB1. Five DR-DQ haplotypes were treated as single units for association and clustering because of strong linkage in the cohort. On average, roughly 250,000 unique TCR beta nucleotide sequences were sequenced per donor among several hundred genotyped donors of the cohort, with 15% to 20% of those sequences being non-productive.

Library construction relied on the immunoSEQ multiplex PCR assay. A mixture of 60 forward primers for TCR Vbeta segments and 13 reverse primers for TCR Jbeta segments was used in the multiplex PCR. Amplification of the CDR3 region of rearranged TCR beta genes was performed with a multiplex PCR assay on genomic DNA. The Illumina HiSeq System was used to sequence the amplified TCR beta libraries as 87-base-pair reads. The authors processed their data as follows. A later analysis tallied roughly 78 million unique TCR beta chains across the 700 or so repertoires, and approximately 12 million of those chains were shared by two or more donors. To remove PCR and sequencing errors, raw reads were error-corrected and collapsed into unique sequences using a nearest-neighbor algorithm that merged closely related sequences. To assign V, D and J gene segments, CDR3 sequences were aligned to IMGT reference sequences. For a sequence to be retained, a match of at least six nucleotides was required to both a V gene segment and a J gene segment. A rearrangement was called productive if the CDR3 had no stop codons and remained in frame with V and J, and every other rearrangement was called non-productive. Following IMGT convention, CDR3 was defined as the stretch from the second conserved V-encoded cysteine up to the conserved J-encoded phenylalanine. Sequences without an unambiguous match to a single V gene segment were excluded from the earlier analysis of about 600 of the donors. In an earlier analysis of 587 of the donors, V segments were called functional above 56.7% productive rearrangements and were called segregating when the between-donor standard deviation exceeded 5%. To diagnose cytomegalovirus status from the catalog of TCR beta chain sequences, a statistical classification framework was built. In a later analysis, V and J genes were assigned by comparing TCR nucleotide sequences against IMGT/GENE-DB human TR gene sequences. A later analysis assigned CDR3 sequences and most-parsimonious VDJ recombination scenarios with the TCRdist pipeline. In a later analysis, each TCR beta chain was defined by its CDR3 amino acid sequence together with its V-gene family, and reads lacking a unique V-gene family were excluded. As a way to deal with suspected cross-contamination and a sequencing artifact, a later analysis dropped approximately 570 nucleotide sequences that were highly shared and had low generation probability. A later analysis calculated a clonal expansion index for each public chain from normalized within-repertoire ranks of inferred template counts. A later analysis computed generation probabilities with a VDJ recombination model fitted to out-of-frame rearrangements, and checked the results against IGoR. Hypergeometric tests were used in a later analysis to score TCR-TCR, TCR-HLA and TCR-CMV co-occurrence, with a repertoire-size bias correction applied to the TCR pairs. A later analysis estimated false discovery rates by permuting HLA or CMV assignments 20 times. In a later analysis, co-occurring TCRs were grouped with DBSCAN, and TCRdist sequence similarity was added when clustering was performed within HLA-allele-positive subsets. Repertoires with fewer than 30,000 or more than 120,000 public chains, plus five repertoires with anomalous nucleotide sharing, were excluded from co-occurrence clustering. TCRdb obtained this table from immuneACCESS and retained in-frame rearrangements with V and J assigned. These tables miss some clones; where compared with another copy, unresolved V genes account for less than half of the shortfall, and the remainder is unexplained. V and J calls and clone size are those listed in that table; D and trimming were worked out from the DNA. This sample lists 150,000 or so clones; more than 70% were detected once. The ten largest clones take up about 8% of the sample.

CDR3 length: 16 amino acids, cysteine to phenylalanine. The entry retains the CDR3 DNA only, 48 bases that are in frame from base 1. Taken from the germline V gene, the CDR1 and CDR2 loops are MNHEY and SVGAGI. Between the V and J ends, shortened by 2 bases and 1 base respectively, the junction contains 13 bases. In total, approximately 700 healthy bone marrow donors made up the cohort. Cohort members were all nominally healthy when sampled, although unrecorded immune exposures were likely present. The donor tested CMV seropositive and was one of the 289 seropositive cohort members. A peripheral blood sample was provided by each donor, and peripheral blood mononuclear cells were used for TCR beta sequencing. Genomic DNA extraction from the blood cell samples was performed with the Qiagen DNeasy Blood Extraction Kit. Comment on this clone: Its antigen is not yet known. Base-call qualities are not available, and no considerably larger clone is one nucleotide away.

Paper-wide results and their limitations: In a later analysis, TCR association rates were found to vary across HLA loci, with the most associated TCRs seen for DRB1 alleles and the fewest for HLA-C alleles. The study listed 150 to 200 TCR beta chains as associated with cytomegalovirus. The only immune exposure information available for the cohort was CMV serostatus. Some IMGT-functional V segments, including TRBV6-2 and TRBV6-3, could not be told apart with the 87-base-pair reads, so those segments were excluded. In a later analysis, around 15,000 TCR beta sequences were associated with specific HLA alleles at a false discovery rate of 0.05. A cluster of highly shared sequence variants was judged likely to be a technical artifact of the sequencing pipeline. Assigning TCR associations to individual alleles was difficult when HLA alleles, especially DR and DQ, strongly co-occurred. Only TCR beta chains were sequenced in this cohort, and the absence of alpha or paired-chain data limited detectable features. Sequencing depth was assumed to be roughly uniform across donors in the presence/absence analyses, though that assumption may not hold. In a later analysis, several top co-occurrence clusters were reported to appear linked to parvovirus B19, influenza, CMV and Epstein-Barr virus. Because HLA typing was missing for some donors at each locus, association tests included only the typed subset. A later genetic analysis associated a missense DCLRE1C variant with V-gene and J-gene trimming of TCR beta chains, and an independent cohort replicated the association. A later analysis found that most CMV-associated TCR beta chains appeared HLA-restricted, with HLA associations seemingly driven largely by CMV exposure. A few of the identified cytomegalovirus-associated TCR beta chains were confirmed in vitro to be specific for cytomegalovirus antigens. The classifier was reported to diagnose cytomegalovirus status with high specificity and sensitivity in both the original cohort and the validation cohort. A further reported finding was that TCR beta sequences accurately predicted the HLA-A and HLA-B alleles for most subjects in the first cohort. Correlated functional status among segregating V segments might be attributable to linkage disequilibrium, but an unknown experimental factor could not be ruled out. According to a later genetic analysis, donors in an Asian-associated ancestry cluster had fewer N-insertions in productive TCRs than the approximately 670-donor mean. In an earlier analysis of some 500 of the donors, most TCR beta V segments were observed in productive rearrangements about 87% or about 30% of the time, broadly matching IMGT annotations. Across donors, most TCR sequences were observed very rarely, whereas some public TCRs were present in many individuals. According to the authors, the approach could potentially be generalized to other disease states and immunological phenotypes. In a later analysis, HLA-associated TCR beta chains showed more clonal expansion and lower generation probabilities than non-associated chains that were equally common. Roughly 17 rarely observed V segments, including chromosome 9 orphons, were excluded from the earlier analysis of about 610 of the donors because counts were too low.

The sequence derives from a woman aged 35 to 49 in good health and CMV-seropositive. The chain couples TRBV6-5 to TRBJ2-3; TRBD1 might be the D gene, on 6 matching bases. The material sequenced was PBMCs. At the DNA level, the sequence is TGTGCCAGCAGTTACAACCAGGGGCCGGGCACAGATACGCAGTATTTT. Its translation is CASSYNQGPGTDTQYF.